The clone carrying this T cell receptor beta chain has a count of ten or more. Researchers took RNA transcripts and amplified the TCR beta CDR3 regions from them. During a first-round RT-PCR of the TCR CDR3, the HTBI primer set was used. TCRdb itself ran the multiplex PCR reads through MiXCR, one entry per CDR3 protein. The sample consists of about 350,000 distinct CDR3 sequences, roughly 13% of them appearing once. This sample is drawn from a study of T cells in Graves' hyperthyroidism and ophthalmopathy. CDR3 size: 16 residues. V shed 5 bases and J 0 bases; nucleotides not matched to a gene: 9. Germline V gives CDR1 SEHNR, CDR2 FQNEAQ (reference sequence).

The chain is built from TRBV7-9 and TRBJ2-7, with 8 bases that match TRBD2. The receptor was isolated from a woman in her twenties or thirties with Graves' hyperthyroidism. The sequenced sample was blood. In DNA form, the CDR3 reads TGTGCCAGCAGCCCCCCAACTAGCGGAAGCTCCTACGAGCAGTACTTC. Translating it yields CASSPPTSGSSYEQYF. Full variable domain (outside the CDR3, taken from reference TRBV7-9 and TRBJ2-7): DTGVSQNPRHKITKRGQNVTFRCDPISEHNRLYWYRQTLGQGPEFLTYFQNEAQLEKSRLLSDRFSAERPKGSFSTLEIQRTEQGDSAMYLCASSPPTSGSSYEQYFGPGTRLTVT.